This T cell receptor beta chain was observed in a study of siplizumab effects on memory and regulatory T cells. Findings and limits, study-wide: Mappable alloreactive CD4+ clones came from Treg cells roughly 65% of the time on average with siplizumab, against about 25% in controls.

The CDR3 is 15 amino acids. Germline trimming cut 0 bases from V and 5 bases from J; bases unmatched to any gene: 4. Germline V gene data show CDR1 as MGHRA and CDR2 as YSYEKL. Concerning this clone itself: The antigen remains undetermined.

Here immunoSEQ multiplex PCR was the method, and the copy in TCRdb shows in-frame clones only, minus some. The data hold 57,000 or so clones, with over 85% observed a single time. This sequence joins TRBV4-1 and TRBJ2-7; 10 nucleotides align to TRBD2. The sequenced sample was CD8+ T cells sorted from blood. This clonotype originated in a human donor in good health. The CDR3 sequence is CASSQDGLAGDEQYF. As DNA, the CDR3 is TGCGCCAGCAGCCAAGATGGCCTAGCGGGAGACGAGCAGTACTTC.